This entry concerns a single T cell receptor beta chain. It lacks a known antigen. Within one base of it there is no much larger clone, and no base qualities were kept. Using the deep immunoSEQ assay, TCR CDR3 regions were amplified from genomic DNA by multiplex PCR. Genomic DNA extracted from each cell subset was distributed evenly over all wells of several immunoSEQ 96-well plates, and each plate served as one replicate. For sorted subsets, each replicate PCR was loaded with about 200 ng genomic DNA, equivalent to about 30,000 T cell genomes. Purified libraries were measured with a Qubit 3.0 fluorometer, size-checked on a Bioanalyzer 2100, and measured again with the KAPA Library Quantification kit. Every immunoSEQ 96-well plate was sequenced on a separate single-read 150-cycle Illumina NextSeq 550 flow cell. The authors processed their data as follows. Because only junctional sequences without quality scores were contained in the immunoSEQ output, filtering matching that applied to full-length reads could not be performed. Sequences were annotated with PyIR, a Python wrapper for IgBLAST v1.9, and V/J genes and CDR3 were assigned using IMGT germline references. Reads were filtered out if the reads had weak V/J assignments (E-value above 1e-6), no CDR3, stop codons, out-of-frame junctions, or ambiguous translated residues. V3J clonotypes were defined by identical inferred V gene, J gene, and CDR3 amino acid sequence. Percentage overlap between repertoires was calculated by dividing the number of shared unique clonotypes by the size of the smaller repertoire. Repertoire richness was assessed with RTK rarefaction, the Chao1 estimator, and Recon v2.1 estimates of unobserved clonotypes. OLGA was used to compute generation probabilities for all TCRbeta clonotypes that the gDNA method yielded from a few donors. Here the immuneACCESS table is served through TCRdb, limited to in-frame sequences with V and J called. Missing clones are a known gap in these copies; in checked studies unresolved V genes cover under half, and the rest lacks a known reason. V, J and clone size are taken as reported in that table, and D and trimming were inferred from the DNA itself. This sample gives approximately 330,000 clones in total; about 73% of them show up just once. The biggest ten clones account for 10% of the sample.

This sample stems from a study of shared clonotypes between healthy human individuals (dated by TCRdb to the early 2020s). Background on the whole study: The cohort included a few men and two women between 18 and 49 years of age. To increase sequencing depth and limit assay-specific biases, TCR repertoire library preparation and sequencing were carried out by different laboratories using diverse techniques. For each donor, CD4 naive and CD4 memory were each run on three plates, CD8 naive on two plates, and CD8 memory on one plate. Per donor, leukapheresis produced somewhere between about 0.85 and 9.5 billion PBMCs. To estimate repertoire size and how much clonotypes are shared between individuals, the study performed deep sequencing of blood TCR repertoires from 4 to 6 healthy adults.

Study-level results and caveats: Across a few donors, approximately 4.6% of naive CD4, 3% to 4% of naive CD8, 2% to 2.5% of memory CD4, and about 0.44% of memory CD8 clonotypes were shared. Higher generation probabilities were observed for clonotypes shared by all four sorted-subset donors than for non-shared clonotypes. Pairwise subsampling indicated that sequencing depth was expected to affect the degree of clonotype sharing among donors. Even with the large sequencing depth, rarefaction of the sorted-subset datasets indicated that sequencing was incomplete. The small number of donors limited the genetic and exposure-history diversity represented. Sampling was restricted to blood, and TCR repertoires in tissue are likely to differ from TCR repertoires in blood. Naive subsets generally had larger estimated clonotype richness than memory subsets.

The donors were healthy, HIV-negative adults with no recently reported acute infections or vaccinations. Every donor was a Caucasian adult residing in Nashville, Tennessee, USA. Magnetic negative selection was used to enrich CD4+ T cells, after which naive cells were positively selected on CD45RA and the negative fraction became the memory subset. Blood was collected by leukapheresis, and PBMCs were isolated by Ficoll-Histopaque density gradient centrifugation and then cryopreserved in liquid nitrogen vapor phase. Analytical flow cytometry was used to check the purity and quantity of every magnetically sorted T cell population. Genomic DNA was isolated from each sorted fraction and quantified by UV absorbance on a Nanodrop 2000c. Based on the germline V gene, the CDR1 and CDR2 sequences are SNHLY and FYNNEI. From its cysteine to its phenylalanine, the CDR3 spans 15 amino acids. Of the read, only the CDR3 DNA is kept; its 45 bases are in frame from base 1. The V and J ends are trimmed by 1 base and 2 bases, leaving 11 bases between them.

The clonotype was recovered from a man aged 25-40 years in good health. The sequenced material came from memory CD4+ T cells sorted from blood. Interpreted using the paper, the cell subset or site label stands for: CD45RA-negative fraction. The sequence links TRBV2 to TRBJ2-5; the D segment might be TRBD1 or TRBD2, since each matches 7 bases. The CDR3 sequence is CASSEGAGQQETQYF. Read as DNA, the sequence is TGTGCCAGCAGTGAAGGAGCGGGACAGCAAGAGACCCAGTACTTC.